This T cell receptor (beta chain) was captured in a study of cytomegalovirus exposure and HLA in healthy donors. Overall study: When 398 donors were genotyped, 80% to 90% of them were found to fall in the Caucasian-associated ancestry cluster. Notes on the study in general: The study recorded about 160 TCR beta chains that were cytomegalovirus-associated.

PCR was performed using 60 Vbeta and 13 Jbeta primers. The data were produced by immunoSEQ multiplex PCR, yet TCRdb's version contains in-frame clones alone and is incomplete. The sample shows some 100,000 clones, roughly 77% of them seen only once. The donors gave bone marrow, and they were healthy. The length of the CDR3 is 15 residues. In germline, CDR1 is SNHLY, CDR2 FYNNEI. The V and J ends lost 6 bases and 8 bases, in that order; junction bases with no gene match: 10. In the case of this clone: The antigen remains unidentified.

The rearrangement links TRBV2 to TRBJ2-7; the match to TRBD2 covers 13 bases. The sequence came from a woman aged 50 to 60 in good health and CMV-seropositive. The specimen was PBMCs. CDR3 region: CASRARLAGGFQQYF. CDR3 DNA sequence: TGTGCCAGCAGGGCCAGACTAGCGGGAGGTTTCCAGCAGTACTTC.